The sequence of this TCR beta chain was determined in a study of cytomegalovirus exposure and HLA in healthy donors. The study, taken as a whole, reports: The HLA-A and HLA-B alleles of most subjects were reportedly predicted accurately from TCR beta sequences. The authors listed around 150 TCR beta chains as cytomegalovirus-associated.

A remark on this clone: No antigen is known for it.

Researchers ran the PCR with 60 Vbeta and 13 Jbeta primers. Sequenced by immunoSEQ multiplex PCR; TCRdb stores in-frame clones only, minus some. The sample comprises about 300,000 clones, 70% to 90% of which are singletons, and 4% rests with the top ten. Specimen: PBMCs. The source is a man aged 35 to 55 in good health and CMV-seropositive.

The DNA for the CDR3 is TGTGCCAGCAGTTTGAGCGGGACAGGGGGAAGTGGCTACACCTTC. As protein: CASSLSGTGGSGYTF. The chain is built from TRBV28 and TRBJ1-2; 11 bases line up with TRBD1. Germline V lookup: CDR1 MDHEN, CDR2 SYDVKM. V lost 3 bases, J lost 7 bases, and 7 bases stayed unmatched. The CDR3 extends over 15 amino acids.